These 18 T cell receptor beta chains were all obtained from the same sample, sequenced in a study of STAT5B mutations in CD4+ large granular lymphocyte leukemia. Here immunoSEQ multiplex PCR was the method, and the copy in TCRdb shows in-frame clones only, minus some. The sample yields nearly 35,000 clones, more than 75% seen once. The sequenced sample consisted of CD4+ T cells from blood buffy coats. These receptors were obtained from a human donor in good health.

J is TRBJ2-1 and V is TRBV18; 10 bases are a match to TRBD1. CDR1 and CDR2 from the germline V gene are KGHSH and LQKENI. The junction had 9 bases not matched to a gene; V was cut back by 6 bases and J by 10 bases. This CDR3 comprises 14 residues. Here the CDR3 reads CASSFDRGRREQFF. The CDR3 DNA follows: TGTGCCAGCTCGTTCGACAGGGGGCGGAGGGAGCAGTTCTTC.

DNA for the CDR3: TGTGCCAGCAGGACCCTAGCGGGGGGGCGAGCAGATACGCAGTATTTT. Protein sequence: CASRTLAGGRADTQYF. The J gene is TRBJ2-3, the V gene TRBV2, with TRBD2 matching over 12 bases. The V gene's germline CDR1 is SNHLY and CDR2 FYNNEI. V was clipped by 6 bases and J by 4 bases; unmatched bases: 8. This CDR3 is built from 16 residues.

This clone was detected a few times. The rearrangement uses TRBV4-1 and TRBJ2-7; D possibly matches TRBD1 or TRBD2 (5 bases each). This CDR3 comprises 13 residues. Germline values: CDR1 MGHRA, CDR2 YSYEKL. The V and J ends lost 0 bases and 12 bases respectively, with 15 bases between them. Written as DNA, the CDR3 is TGCGCCAGCAGCCAAGATCCTGGTAGGGACGGGTACTTC. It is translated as CASSQDPGRDGYF.

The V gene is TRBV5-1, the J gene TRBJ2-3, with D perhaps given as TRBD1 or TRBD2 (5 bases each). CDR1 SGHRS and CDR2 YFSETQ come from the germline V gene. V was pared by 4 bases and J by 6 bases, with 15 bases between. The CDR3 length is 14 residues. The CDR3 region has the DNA TGCGCCAGCAGCGGAGACCGGGGCCCGGATACGCAGTATTTT. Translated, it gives CASSGDRGPDTQYF.

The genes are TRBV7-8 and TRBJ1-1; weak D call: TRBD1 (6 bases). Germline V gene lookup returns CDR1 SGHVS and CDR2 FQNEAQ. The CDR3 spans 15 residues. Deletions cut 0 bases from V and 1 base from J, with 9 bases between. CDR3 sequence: CASSLAGAGNTEAFF. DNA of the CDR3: TGTGCCAGCAGCTTAGCGGGGGCAGGGAACACTGAAGCTTTCTTT.

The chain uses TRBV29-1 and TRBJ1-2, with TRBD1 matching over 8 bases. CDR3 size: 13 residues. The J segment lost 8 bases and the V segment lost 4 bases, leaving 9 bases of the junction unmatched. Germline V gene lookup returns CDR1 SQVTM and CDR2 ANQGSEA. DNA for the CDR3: TGCAGCGTTGCCGACAGGGGAGGGTACGGCTACACCTTC. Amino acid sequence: CSVADRGGYGYTF.

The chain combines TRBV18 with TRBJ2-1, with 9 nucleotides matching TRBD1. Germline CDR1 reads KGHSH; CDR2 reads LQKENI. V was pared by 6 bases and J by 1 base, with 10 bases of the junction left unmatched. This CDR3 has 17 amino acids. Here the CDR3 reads CASSQRRDRDSYNEQFF. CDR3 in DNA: TGTGCCAGCTCCCAGAGGCGGGACAGGGATTCCTACAATGAGCAGTTCTTC.

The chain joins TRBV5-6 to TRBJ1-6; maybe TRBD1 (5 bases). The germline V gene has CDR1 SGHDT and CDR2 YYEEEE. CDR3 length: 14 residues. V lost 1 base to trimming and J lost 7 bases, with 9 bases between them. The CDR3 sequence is CASSLKQANSPLHF. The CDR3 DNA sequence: TGTGCCAGCAGCTTGAAACAGGCCAATTCACCCCTCCACTTT. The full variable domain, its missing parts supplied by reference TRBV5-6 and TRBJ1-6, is DAGVTQSPTHLIKTRGQQVTLRCSPKSGHDTVSWYQQALGQGPQFIFQYYEEEERQRGNFPDRFSGHQFPNYSSELNVNALLLGDSALYLCASSLKQANSPLHFGNGTRLTVT.

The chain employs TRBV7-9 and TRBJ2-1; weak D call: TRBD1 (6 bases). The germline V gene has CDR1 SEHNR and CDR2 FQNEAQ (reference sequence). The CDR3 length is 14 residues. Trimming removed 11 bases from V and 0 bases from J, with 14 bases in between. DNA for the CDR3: TGTGCCGAGCGACAGGCGAGCTCCTACAATGAGCAGTTCTTC. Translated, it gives CAERQASSYNEQFF.

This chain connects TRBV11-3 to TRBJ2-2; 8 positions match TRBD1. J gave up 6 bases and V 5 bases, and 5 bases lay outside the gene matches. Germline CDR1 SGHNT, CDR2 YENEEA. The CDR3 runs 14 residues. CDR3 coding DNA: TGTGCCAGCAGCCCGGACAGGGTGGCCGGGGAGCTGTTTTTT. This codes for CASSPDRVAGELFF.

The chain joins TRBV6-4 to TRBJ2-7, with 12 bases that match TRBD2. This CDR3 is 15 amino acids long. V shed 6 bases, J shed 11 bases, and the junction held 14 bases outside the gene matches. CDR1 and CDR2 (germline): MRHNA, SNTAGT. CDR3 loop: CASSPDWLAGGPKYF. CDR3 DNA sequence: TGTGCCAGCAGCCCCGACTGGCTAGCGGGGGGGCCGAAGTACTTC.

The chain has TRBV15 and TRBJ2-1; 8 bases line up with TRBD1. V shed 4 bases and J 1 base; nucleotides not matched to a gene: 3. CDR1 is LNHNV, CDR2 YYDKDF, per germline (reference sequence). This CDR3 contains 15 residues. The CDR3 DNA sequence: TGTGCCACCAGCATGGACAGGGTATCCTACAATGAGCAGTTCTTC. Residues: CATSMDRVSYNEQFF.

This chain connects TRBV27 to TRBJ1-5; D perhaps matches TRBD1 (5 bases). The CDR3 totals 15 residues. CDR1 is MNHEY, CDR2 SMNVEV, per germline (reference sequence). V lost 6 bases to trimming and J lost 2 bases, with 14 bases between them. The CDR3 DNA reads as TGTGCCAGCAGCCCAACTGGACAACGCAATCAGCCCCAGCATTTT. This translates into CASSPTGQRNQPQHF.

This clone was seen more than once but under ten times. For the CDR3, the DNA is TGTGCCAGCAGCCCGCGCCCGGGCGGGAACTCCTACGAGCAGTACTTC. As protein: CASSPRPGGNSYEQYF. The chain is built from TRBV7-9 and TRBJ2-7; D possibly corresponds to TRBD2 (6 bases). V was clipped by 5 bases and J by 0 bases, with 17 bases between them. Per the germline V gene, CDR1 is SEHNR and CDR2 is FQNEAQ (reference sequence). This CDR3 comprises 16 residues.

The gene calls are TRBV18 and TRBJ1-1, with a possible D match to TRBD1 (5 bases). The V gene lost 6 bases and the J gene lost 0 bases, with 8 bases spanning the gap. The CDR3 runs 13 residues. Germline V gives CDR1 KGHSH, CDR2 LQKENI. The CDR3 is CASSGAVNTEAFF. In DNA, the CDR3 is TGTGCCAGCTCTGGGGCGGTGAACACTGAAGCTTTCTTT. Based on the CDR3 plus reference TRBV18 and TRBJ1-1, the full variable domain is NAGVMQNPRHLVRRRGQEARLRCSPMKGHSHVYWYRQLPEEGLKFMVYLQKENIIDESGMPKERFSAEFPKEGPSILRIQQVVRGDSAAYFCASSGAVNTEAFFGQGTRLTVV.

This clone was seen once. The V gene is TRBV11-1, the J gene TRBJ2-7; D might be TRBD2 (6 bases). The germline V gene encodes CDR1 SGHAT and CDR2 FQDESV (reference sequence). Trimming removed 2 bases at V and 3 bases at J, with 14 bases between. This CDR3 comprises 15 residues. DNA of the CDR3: TGTGCCAGCAGCTTAAGGGCTAGCGACAGCTACGAGCAGTACTTC. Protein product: CASSLRASDSYEQYF.

The CDR3 nucleotides read TGTGCCACCCTACCCGGGACAGGGGGGCATTCACCCCTCCACTTT. It is translated as CATLPGTGGHSPLHF. The V gene is TRBV10-3, the J gene TRBJ1-6; 11 bases are shared with TRBD1. This CDR3 has 15 residues. Trimming at V came to 10 bases and at J to 8 bases, leaving 10 bases not matched to a gene. Germline V gene lookup returns CDR1 ENHRY and CDR2 SYGVKD.

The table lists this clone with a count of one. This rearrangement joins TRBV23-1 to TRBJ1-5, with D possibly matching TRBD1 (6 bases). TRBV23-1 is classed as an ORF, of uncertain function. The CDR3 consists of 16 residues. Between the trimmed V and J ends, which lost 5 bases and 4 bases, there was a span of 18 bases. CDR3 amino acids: CASSGGQGLSNQPQHF. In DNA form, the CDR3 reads TGCGCCAGCAGTGGGGGTCAGGGGCTGAGTAATCAGCCCCAGCATTTT.